The source of this TCR beta chain is a study of human T cells and chemical hapten exposure. Across the whole study: In the roughly 24-week study, patients were dosed weekly with diphenylcyclopropenone on the scalp throughout. A patient group, mainly female, showed alopecia areata, totalis or universalis.

The CDR3 is made up of 15 amino acids. The J segment lost 6 bases and the V segment lost 0 bases, leaving 5 bases of the junction unmatched. CDR1 MRHNA and CDR2 SNTAGT come from the germline V gene. Described time point: patch test 1, 2 weeks after DPC sensitization. Treatment of the sample: therapeutic diphenylcyclopropenone sensitization with weekly scalp DPC. Alopecia patients deemed DPC-suitable, aged 18 to 70, excluding pregnancy. Authors' methods: Between about 23,224 and 700,000 TCRs appeared in each sample, and the median stood at around 92,000. One entry per CDR3 protein results from TCRdb running MiXCR on the RACE reads. Clone size and V and J calls follow TCRdb, not the original study. The sample carries about 360,000 distinct CDR3 sequences, approximately 6.3% recorded once. In this sample, this clonotype turned up many times.

Sample: whole blood, taken in connection with sensitization to the hapten diphenylcyclopropenone (DPC). The J gene is TRBJ2-3, the V gene TRBV6-4; 8 bases match TRBD2. The TCR was taken from a woman in her late teens or twenties with alopecia areata. Some clones in this sample may be carry-over from other donors' samples. For the CDR3, the DNA is TGTGCCAGCAGTGACTCGACGGGGGGGCAGGATACGCAGTATTTT. This codes for CASSDSTGGQDTQYF.